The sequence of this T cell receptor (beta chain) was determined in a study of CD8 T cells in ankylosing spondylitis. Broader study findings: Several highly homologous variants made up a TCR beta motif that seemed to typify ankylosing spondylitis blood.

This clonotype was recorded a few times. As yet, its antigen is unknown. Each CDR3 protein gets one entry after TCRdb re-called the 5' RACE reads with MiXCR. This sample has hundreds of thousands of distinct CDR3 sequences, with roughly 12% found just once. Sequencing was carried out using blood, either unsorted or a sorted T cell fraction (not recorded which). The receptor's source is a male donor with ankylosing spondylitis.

The CDR3 is CASSSGTRADTQYF. CDR3 bases: TGTGCCAGCAGCTCGGGGACTAGGGCAGATACGCAGTATTTT. The V call is TRBV7-6, the J call TRBJ2-3, with 8 positions matching TRBD2. In germline, CDR1 is SGHVS, CDR2 FNYEAQ. After removal of 4 bases from V and 4 bases from J, the junction contained 4 bases not matched to a gene. CDR3 length equals 14 residues.